These T cell receptor beta chains were read from a single sample in a study of shared clonotypes between healthy human individuals. The protocol was immunoSEQ multiplex PCR, while the TCRdb copy is restricted to in-frame clones and leaves out a portion. The data hold 2.5 million or so clones, with approximately 92% observed a single time. The sequenced material came from naive CD4+ T cells sorted from blood. Every receptor here comes from a man between 18 and 29 years old in good health. Both conserved end residues are part of each CDR3. Fields, in order: CDR3 DNA, CDR3 protein, D gene, clone size, CDR3 length, V gene, J gene. The D gene is left open where the match is weak. Part of the rows lack a size; the others show once, few, many or a class for expanded clones.

CDR3 DNA: TGTGCCAGTCGTAGAGGGACTGAAGCTTTCTTT; CDR3 protein: CASRRGTEAFF; D gene: NA; clone size: NA; CDR3 length: 11; V gene: TRBV6-5; J gene: TRBJ1-1
CDR3 DNA: TGTGCCAGCAGACCCCCGGGGGGGGGCTTCGAGCAGTTCTTC; CDR3 protein: CASRPPGGGFEQFF; D gene: TRBD2; clone size: NA; CDR3 length: 14; V gene: TRBV28; J gene: TRBJ2-1
CDR3 DNA: TGCGCCAATTCTCGACAGGGTAATTCACCCCTCCACTTT; CDR3 protein: CANSRQGNSPLHF; D gene: TRBD1; clone size: NA; CDR3 length: 13; V gene: TRBV5-1; J gene: TRBJ1-6
CDR3 DNA: TGTGCCAGCAGGAAGCGGGACTTGGGCACCGGGGAGCTGTTTTTT; CDR3 protein: CASRKRDLGTGELFF; D gene: TRBD2; clone size: NA; CDR3 length: 15; V gene: TRBV2; J gene: TRBJ2-2
CDR3 DNA: TGCGCCAGCAGCTTGAACTTTTACGAGCAGTACTTC; CDR3 protein: CASSLNFYEQYF; D gene: NA; clone size: NA; CDR3 length: 12; V gene: TRBV5-1; J gene: TRBJ2-7
CDR3 DNA: TGCGCCAGCAGCCCGGGACTAGCGGGGAGGGGGAGCACAGATACGCAGTATTTT; CDR3 protein: CASSPGLAGRGSTDTQYF; D gene: TRBD2; clone size: NA; CDR3 length: 18; V gene: TRBV5-1; J gene: TRBJ2-3
CDR3 DNA: TGTGCCAGCAGCTCGAATGGGGGGTTGGTTAGTTCACCCCTCCACTTT; CDR3 protein: CASSSNGGLVSSPLHF; D gene: NA; clone size: NA; CDR3 length: 16; V gene: TRBV7-2; J gene: TRBJ1-6
CDR3 DNA: TGTGCCAGCAGTGAAGCGCGGGCCGTCACAGATACGCAGTATTTT; CDR3 protein: CASSEARAVTDTQYF; D gene: NA; clone size: NA; CDR3 length: 15; V gene: TRBV2; J gene: TRBJ2-3
CDR3 DNA: TGTGCCAGCAGTTACGACAGCAACTATGGCTACACCTTC; CDR3 protein: CASSYDSNYGYTF; D gene: NA; clone size: NA; CDR3 length: 13; V gene: TRBV6-5; J gene: TRBJ1-2
CDR3 DNA: TGTGCCAGCAGCTTTTTTCAGGACGGGGGCTCCTACGAGCAGTACTTC; CDR3 protein: CASSFFQDGGSYEQYF; D gene: NA; clone size: NA; CDR3 length: 16; V gene: TRBV5-6; J gene: TRBJ2-7
CDR3 DNA: TGTGCCAGCAGCTTAACACGGGGAGGAGGAACCGGGGAGCTGTTTTTT; CDR3 protein: CASSLTRGGGTGELFF; D gene: NA; clone size: NA; CDR3 length: 16; V gene: TRBV7-3; J gene: TRBJ2-2
CDR3 DNA: TGTGCCAGCAGCTTGGCAGGGACAGTGAATGAAAAACTGTTTTTT; CDR3 protein: CASSLAGTVNEKLFF; D gene: TRBD1; clone size: NA; CDR3 length: 15; V gene: TRBV5-4; J gene: TRBJ1-4
CDR3 DNA: TGCGCCAGCAGCTGGGACAGCGCCTACGAGCAGTACTTC; CDR3 protein: CASSWDSAYEQYF; D gene: TRBD1; clone size: NA; CDR3 length: 13; V gene: TRBV5-1; J gene: TRBJ2-7
CDR3 DNA: TGTGCCAGCAGCGCCCCAGGGGGTAGCAATCAGCCCCAGCATTTT; CDR3 protein: CASSAPGGSNQPQHF; D gene: TRBD1; clone size: NA; CDR3 length: 15; V gene: TRBV7-2; J gene: TRBJ1-5
CDR3 DNA: TGTGCCAGCAGTGTGTACGAGCAGTACTTC; CDR3 protein: CASSVYEQYF; D gene: NA; clone size: NA; CDR3 length: 10; V gene: TRBV6-1; J gene: TRBJ2-7
CDR3 DNA: TGTGCCAGCAGTGATGAAGGACAGAACACTGAAGCTTTCTTT; CDR3 protein: CASSDEGQNTEAFF; D gene: NA; clone size: NA; CDR3 length: 14; V gene: TRBV2; J gene: TRBJ1-1
CDR3 DNA: TGTGCCAGCAGCTTATCCAGGGCAGGCACCGGGGAGCTGTTTTTT; CDR3 protein: CASSLSRAGTGELFF; D gene: NA; clone size: NA; CDR3 length: 15; V gene: TRBV7-2; J gene: TRBJ2-2
CDR3 DNA: TGTGCCAGCAGCTTGGCCAACAGGGCCTATAATTCACCCCTCCACTTT; CDR3 protein: CASSLANRAYNSPLHF; D gene: NA; clone size: NA; CDR3 length: 16; V gene: TRBV5-5; J gene: TRBJ1-6
CDR3 DNA: TGTGCCAGCTCACCAGGGATTAATGAAAAACTGTTTTTT; CDR3 protein: CASSPGINEKLFF; D gene: NA; clone size: few; CDR3 length: 13; V gene: TRBV18; J gene: TRBJ1-4
CDR3 DNA: TGTGCCAGCGTTAGGGACTCCTATGGCTACACCTTC; CDR3 protein: CASVRDSYGYTF; D gene: NA; clone size: NA; CDR3 length: 12; V gene: TRBV6-6; J gene: TRBJ1-2
CDR3 DNA: TGCGCCAGCAGCCAAGATGGCAGGGGCTACGAGCAGTACTTC; CDR3 protein: CASSQDGRGYEQYF; D gene: NA; clone size: NA; CDR3 length: 14; V gene: TRBV4-1; J gene: TRBJ2-7
CDR3 DNA: TGTGCCAGTAGTAAGGCAGTTCTTAGCAATCAGCCCCAGCATTTT; CDR3 protein: CASSKAVLSNQPQHF; D gene: NA; clone size: NA; CDR3 length: 15; V gene: TRBV19; J gene: TRBJ1-5
CDR3 DNA: TGTGCCAGTCACGATTTAATGGGGGAGGTTCGAGGCTACACCTTC; CDR3 protein: CASHDLMGEVRGYTF; D gene: NA; clone size: NA; CDR3 length: 15; V gene: TRBV19; J gene: TRBJ1-2
CDR3 DNA: TGTGCCACCAGCAGAGACGCCCGGGAAAATCAGCCCCAGCATTTT; CDR3 protein: CATSRDARENQPQHF; D gene: NA; clone size: NA; CDR3 length: 15; V gene: TRBV15; J gene: TRBJ1-5
CDR3 DNA: TGTGCCATCAGTGAGTCTGGGCGTGGAAACACCATATATTTT; CDR3 protein: CAISESGRGNTIYF; D gene: NA; clone size: NA; CDR3 length: 14; V gene: TRBV10-3; J gene: TRBJ1-3
CDR3 DNA: TGCAGCGGCCGACAGGGTAACTATGGCTACACCTTC; CDR3 protein: CSGRQGNYGYTF; D gene: TRBD1; clone size: NA; CDR3 length: 12; V gene: TRBV29-1; J gene: TRBJ1-2
CDR3 DNA: TGTGCCAGCAAACTAGCGGGCTACGAGCAGTACTTC; CDR3 protein: CASKLAGYEQYF; D gene: TRBD2; clone size: NA; CDR3 length: 12; V gene: TRBV6-1; J gene: TRBJ2-7
CDR3 DNA: TGTGCCAGCAGGGTTGGACAGGGTATCTACGAGCAGTACTTC; CDR3 protein: CASRVGQGIYEQYF; D gene: TRBD1; clone size: few; CDR3 length: 14; V gene: TRBV6-6; J gene: TRBJ2-7
CDR3 DNA: TGTGCCAGTACGAACCCAGGGGAGGGAAGACAAGGCTACACCTTC; CDR3 protein: CASTNPGEGRQGYTF; D gene: NA; clone size: NA; CDR3 length: 15; V gene: TRBV19; J gene: TRBJ1-2
CDR3 DNA: TGTGCCTGGAGCTCCTCGGACCTAGTGCAGTACTTC; CDR3 protein: CAWSSSDLVQYF; D gene: NA; clone size: NA; CDR3 length: 12; V gene: TRBV30; J gene: TRBJ2-7
CDR3 DNA: TGTGCCAGCTCAAGCCTAGCGGGGGATTTTGAGCAGTTCTTC; CDR3 protein: CASSSLAGDFEQFF; D gene: TRBD2; clone size: NA; CDR3 length: 14; V gene: TRBV18; J gene: TRBJ2-1
CDR3 DNA: TGCGCCAGCAGCTTCGGGTACAGCTCTGGAAACACCATATATTTT; CDR3 protein: CASSFGYSSGNTIYF; D gene: NA; clone size: NA; CDR3 length: 15; V gene: TRBV5-1; J gene: TRBJ1-3
CDR3 DNA: TGTGCCAGCAGTGTCCCAATCGTCATGAACACTGAAGCTTTCTTT; CDR3 protein: CASSVPIVMNTEAFF; D gene: NA; clone size: few; CDR3 length: 15; V gene: TRBV2; J gene: TRBJ1-1
CDR3 DNA: TGTGCCAGCAGGGTCCACGAAGCCTCATACGAGCAGTACTTC; CDR3 protein: CASRVHEASYEQYF; D gene: NA; clone size: NA; CDR3 length: 14; V gene: TRBV6-5; J gene: TRBJ2-7
CDR3 DNA: TGTGCCAGCTCACCACCGCCCGGGGGGCAAGAGACCCAGTACTTC; CDR3 protein: CASSPPPGGQETQYF; D gene: TRBD2; clone size: NA; CDR3 length: 15; V gene: TRBV18; J gene: TRBJ2-5
CDR3 DNA: TGTGCCAGCAGTTTCGCGAGGTTACAGTACTTC; CDR3 protein: CASSFARLQYF; D gene: NA; clone size: NA; CDR3 length: 11; V gene: TRBV6-5; J gene: TRBJ2-7
CDR3 DNA: TGTGCCAGCAGCCCCACTGGGGGGGGACTCAACACCGGGGAGCTGTTTTTT; CDR3 protein: CASSPTGGGLNTGELFF; D gene: TRBD2; clone size: NA; CDR3 length: 17; V gene: TRBV9; J gene: TRBJ2-2
CDR3 DNA: TGTGCCAGCAGCGCCCAAACTAGCGGGAGAGGCAATGAGCAGTTCTTC; CDR3 protein: CASSAQTSGRGNEQFF; D gene: TRBD2; clone size: NA; CDR3 length: 16; V gene: TRBV7-2; J gene: TRBJ2-1
CDR3 DNA: TGTGCCTGGAAATCGGGTTATACGCAGTATTTT; CDR3 protein: CAWKSGYTQYF; D gene: NA; clone size: NA; CDR3 length: 11; V gene: TRBV30; J gene: TRBJ2-3
CDR3 DNA: TGTGCCAGCAGTTATAGACAGGGTGAAACCTACGAGCAGTACTTC; CDR3 protein: CASSYRQGETYEQYF; D gene: TRBD1; clone size: NA; CDR3 length: 15; V gene: TRBV2; J gene: TRBJ2-7
CDR3 DNA: TGTGCCAGCAGTTTAGAACAGACCTCCTACGAGCAGTACTTC; CDR3 protein: CASSLEQTSYEQYF; D gene: NA; clone size: NA; CDR3 length: 14; V gene: TRBV28; J gene: TRBJ2-7
CDR3 DNA: TGCGCCAGCAGCCGCGACAGGGGAGGAGACTACGAGCAGTACTTC; CDR3 protein: CASSRDRGGDYEQYF; D gene: TRBD1; clone size: once; CDR3 length: 15; V gene: TRBV5-1; J gene: TRBJ2-7
CDR3 DNA: TGTGCCAGTAGTATCCCCCGATCCGGGACTAGTCTGTTCAATGAGCAGTTCTTC; CDR3 protein: CASSIPRSGTSLFNEQFF; D gene: TRBD2; clone size: NA; CDR3 length: 18; V gene: TRBV19; J gene: TRBJ2-1